One and the same sample provided the 10 T cell receptor beta chains below, sequenced in a study of blood T cell repertoires in COVID-19 (dated by TCRdb to about 2020). The library was made by the immunoSEQ multiplex PCR assay. Here the immuneACCESS table is served through TCRdb, limited to in-frame sequences with V and J called. Missing clones are a known gap in these copies; in checked studies unresolved V genes cover under half, and the rest lacks a known reason. This sample gives 110,000 or so clones in total; roughly 84% of them show up just once. The ten largest clones take up about 8.1% of the sample. Sequencing was performed on peripheral blood. The origin of the receptors is a woman in her 40s with acute or convalescent COVID-19.

The table lists this clone with a count of one. The chain joins TRBV18 to TRBJ1-1, with 7 positions matching TRBD1. V was clipped by 1 base and J by 7 bases; unmatched bases: 9. Germline V gives CDR1 KGHSH, CDR2 LQKENI. CDR3 length: 15 amino acids. The CDR3 loop is CASSPLVTGDGEAFF. DNA of the CDR3: TGTGCCAGCTCACCACTAGTAACAGGGGATGGTGAAGCTTTCTTT.

V is TRBV5-6 and J is TRBJ2-5, with D perhaps matching TRBD1 (5 bases). CDR1 SGHDT and CDR2 YYEEEE come from the germline V gene. V was shortened by 1 base and J by 3 bases, with 16 bases between the two germline ends. This CDR3 is 16 amino acids long. CDR3 DNA: TGTGCCAGCAGCTTGCCCGGATCAGGGCAGAAAGAGACCCAGTACTTC. This gives the protein CASSLPGSGQKETQYF.

This clone was seen just once. The chain employs TRBV2 and TRBJ2-1; 13 positions match TRBD2. Germline CDR1 and CDR2: SNHLY and FYNNEI. The CDR3 sequence is 15 residues long. V was clipped by 1 base and J by 9 bases; unmatched bases: 3. This CDR3 reads CASSEGGLAGSEQFF. DNA of the CDR3: TGTGCCAGCAGTGAAGGGGGACTAGCGGGGAGTGAGCAGTTCTTC.

The chain carries TRBV7-9 and TRBJ2-1; a weak D match, TRBD1 (5 bases). The CDR3 contains 16 residues. Germline CDR1 reads SEHNR; CDR2 reads FQNEAQ (reference sequence). V lost 2 bases to trimming and J lost 5 bases, with 16 bases between them. The CDR3 DNA reads as TGTGCCAGCAGCTTATCCGCACAGGCGAAAAACAATGAGCAGTTCTTC. Protein product: CASSLSAQAKNNEQFF.

The J gene is TRBJ2-3, the V gene TRBV27; the D is unclear. Between the trimmed V and J ends, which lost 6 bases and 1 base, there was a span of 8 bases. Germline CDR1 MNHEY, CDR2 SMNVEV (reference sequence). CDR3 length: 13 amino acids. The CDR3 protein is CASRAHGTDTQYF. Written as DNA, the CDR3 is TGTGCCAGCAGGGCCCATGGCACAGATACGCAGTATTTT.

The chain couples TRBV11-2 to TRBJ2-7; weak D call: TRBD1 (6 bases). Trimming took off 4 bases at V and 6 bases at J, with 19 bases between the two ends. CDR1 is SGHAT and CDR2 is FQNNGV in the germline V gene. This CDR3 contains 15 residues. The CDR3 loop reads CASSSSEGTLLEQYF. CDR3 bases: TGTGCCAGCAGCTCGAGCGAAGGGACACTTCTCGAGCAGTACTTC.

This chain links TRBV5-1 with TRBJ1-2; 9 nucleotides match TRBD1. Per germline, CDR1 SGHRS and CDR2 YFSETQ. V lost 0 bases and J lost 8; bases outside the gene matches: 14. The CDR3 runs to 17 residues. CDR3 loop: CASSLGQGGKPSWGYTF. In nucleotides, the CDR3 is TGCGCCAGCAGCTTGGGACAGGGGGGGAAACCCTCTTGGGGCTACACCTTC.

The sample holds a few counts of this clone. The chain has TRBV19 and TRBJ1-1; D gene ambiguous. This CDR3 is built from 12 residues. V dropped 3 bases and J dropped 6 bases, with 8 bases sitting between them. The germline gives CDR1 LNHDA, CDR2 SQIVND (reference sequence). The CDR3 nucleotides are TGTGCCAGTAGTATGTCCCGGTCTGAAGCTTTCTTT. This encodes CASSMSRSEAFF.

The gene calls are TRBV29-1 and TRBJ1-4, with 12 bases aligning to TRBD1. This CDR3 is built from 14 residues. Trimming at V came to 7 bases and at J to 6 bases, leaving 6 bases not matched to a gene. Germline V gene data show CDR1 as SQVTM and CDR2 as ANQGSEA. CDR3 sequence (DNA): TGCAGCGCTCGGGACAGGGGGCGCGATGAAAAACTGTTTTTT. Amino acid sequence: CSARDRGRDEKLFF. The full variable domain, in which reference TRBV29-1 and TRBJ1-4 provide the parts outside the CDR3, is SAVISQKPSRDICQRGTSLTIQCQVDSQVTMMFWYRQQPGQSLTLIATANQGSEATYESGFVIDKFPISRPNLTFSTLTVSNMSPEDSSIYLCSARDRGRDEKLFFGSGTQLSVL.

The chain links TRBV27 to TRBJ1-5; D is ambiguous. This CDR3 is built from 13 residues. V lost 2 bases, J lost 7 bases, and 9 bases lay in between. Looked up from germline, CDR1 is MNHEY and CDR2 is SMNVEV (reference sequence). The CDR3 sequence: CASSLRFGQPQHF. CDR3 nucleotides: TGTGCCAGCAGTTTAAGATTCGGGCAGCCCCAGCATTTT.